This T cell receptor beta chain was recovered during a study of blood T cell repertoires in COVID-19. During the 2 weeks before they entered the study, exposed participants had met someone with a PCR-confirmed or clinician-diagnosed COVID-19 case. Only in-frame clones appear in the TCRdb table, and some are missing; sequencing was by immunoSEQ multiplex PCR. Seen here are more than 250,000 clones, roughly four fifths observed once, and the top ten hold roughly 5.3%. Germline CDR1 MGHRA, CDR2 YSYEKL. The V and J ends lost 4 bases and 5 bases, in that order; junction bases with no gene match: 6. The CDR3 runs 15 residues.

This chain uses TRBV4-1 with TRBJ2-1; 9 bases line up with TRBD2. The specimen was PBMCs or T cells enriched from blood (not recorded which). This TCR came from a man aged 40-50 years who had been exposed to COVID-19. In DNA, the CDR3 is TGCGCCAGCAGCCCCCGGGTAGCGGGAGACAATGAGCAGTTCTTC. Translated, it gives CASSPRVAGDNEQFF.